These 3 T cell receptor beta chains came from one sample sequenced in a study of blood T cell repertoires in COVID-19. TCRdb's table, derived via immunoSEQ multiplex PCR, lists solely in-frame clones and lacks some. Of roughly 120,000 clones in the sample, 80% to 90% are singletons; the top ten hold 25% to 35%. Sequenced input: peripheral blood. The receptors come from an older woman with acute or convalescent COVID-19.

The chain has TRBV7-2 and TRBJ1-3; perhaps TRBD1 as D (5 bases). CDR3 length: 15 residues. Germline V gene data show CDR1 as SGHTA and CDR2 as FQGNSA. V lost 6 bases and J lost 0, with 12 bases in between. The CDR3 bases are TGTGCCAGCAGATCACCGACAGCCTCTGGAAACACCATATATTTT. This gives the protein CASRSPTASGNTIYF.

The chain uses TRBV28 and TRBJ1-6; tentative D call: TRBD1 (5 bases). This CDR3 comprises 18 residues. V was pared by 3 bases and J by 5 bases, with 20 bases between. CDR1 is MDHEN and CDR2 is SYDVKM in the germline V gene. CDR3 region: CASSLGQGGTTNNSPLHF. The CDR3 DNA reads as TGTGCCAGCAGTTTGGGTCAGGGCGGCACTACGAATAATTCACCCCTCCACTTT.

This sequence joins TRBV18 and TRBJ1-1; D not certain. Germline CDR1 and CDR2: KGHSH and LQKENI. The CDR3 length is 14 residues. V was pared by 1 base and J by 4 bases, with 10 bases between. The CDR3 loop reads CASSPRSGITEAFF. The CDR3, as DNA: TGTGCCAGCTCACCACGGTCGGGGATCACTGAAGCTTTCTTT.